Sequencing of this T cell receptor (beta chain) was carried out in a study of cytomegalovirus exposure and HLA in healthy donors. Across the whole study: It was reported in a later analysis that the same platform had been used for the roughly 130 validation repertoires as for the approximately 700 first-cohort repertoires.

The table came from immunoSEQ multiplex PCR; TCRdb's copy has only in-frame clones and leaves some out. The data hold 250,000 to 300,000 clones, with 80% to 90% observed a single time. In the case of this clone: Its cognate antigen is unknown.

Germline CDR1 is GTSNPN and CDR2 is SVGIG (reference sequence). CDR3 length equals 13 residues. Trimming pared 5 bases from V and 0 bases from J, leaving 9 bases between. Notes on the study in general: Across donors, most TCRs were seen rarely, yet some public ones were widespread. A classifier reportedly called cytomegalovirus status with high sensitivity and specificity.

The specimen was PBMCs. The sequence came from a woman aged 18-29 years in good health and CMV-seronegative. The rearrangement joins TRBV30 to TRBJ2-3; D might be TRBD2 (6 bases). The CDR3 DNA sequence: TGTGCCTGGGCGGGACTCAGCACAGATACGCAGTATTTT. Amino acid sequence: CAWAGLSTDTQYF. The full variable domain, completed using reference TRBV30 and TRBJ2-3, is SQTIHQWPATLVQPVGSPLSLECTVEGTSNPNLYWYRQAAGRGLQLLFYSVGIGQISSEVPQNLSASRPQDRQFILSSKKLLLSDSGFYLCAWAGLSTDTQYFGPGTRLTVL.